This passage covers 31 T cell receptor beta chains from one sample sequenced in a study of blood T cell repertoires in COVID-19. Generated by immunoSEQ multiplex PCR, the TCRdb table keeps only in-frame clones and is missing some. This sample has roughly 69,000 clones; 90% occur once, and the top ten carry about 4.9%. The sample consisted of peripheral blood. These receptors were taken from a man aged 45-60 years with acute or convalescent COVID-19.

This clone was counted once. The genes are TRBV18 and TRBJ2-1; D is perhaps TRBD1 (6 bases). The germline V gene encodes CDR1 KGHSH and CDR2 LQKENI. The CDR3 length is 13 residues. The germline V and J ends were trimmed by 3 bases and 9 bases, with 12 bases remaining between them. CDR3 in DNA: TGTGCCAGCTCACCGTCTGGGGGCGGTGAGCAGTTCTTC. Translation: CASSPSGGGEQFF.

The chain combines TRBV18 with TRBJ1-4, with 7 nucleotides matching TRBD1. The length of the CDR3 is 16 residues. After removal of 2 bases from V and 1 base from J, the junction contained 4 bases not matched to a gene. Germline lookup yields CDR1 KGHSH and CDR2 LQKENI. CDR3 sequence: CASSPEPGGTNEKLFF. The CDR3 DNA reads TGTGCCAGCTCACCAGAGCCAGGGGGAACTAATGAAAAACTGTTTTTT.

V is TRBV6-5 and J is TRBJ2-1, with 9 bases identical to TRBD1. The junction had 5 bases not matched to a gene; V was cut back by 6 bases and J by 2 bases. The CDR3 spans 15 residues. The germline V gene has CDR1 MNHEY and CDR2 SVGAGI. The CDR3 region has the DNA TGTGCCAGCAGCCGCGGACAGGGGACCTACAATGAGCAGTTCTTC. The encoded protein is CASSRGQGTYNEQFF.

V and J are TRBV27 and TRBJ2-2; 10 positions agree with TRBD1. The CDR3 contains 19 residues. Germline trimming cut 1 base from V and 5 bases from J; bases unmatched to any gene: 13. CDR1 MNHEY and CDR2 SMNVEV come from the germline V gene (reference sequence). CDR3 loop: CASSLLRTGGITRTGELFF. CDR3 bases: TGTGCCAGCAGTTTATTGAGGACAGGGGGTATAACACGGACCGGGGAGCTGTTTTTT.

The DNA for the CDR3 is TGTGCCATCAGTGAGTCCGGGTACCAAGAGACCCAGTACTTC. This codes for CAISESGYQETQYF. This chain connects TRBV10-3 to TRBJ2-5, with D unclear. The V gene's germline CDR1 is ENHRY and CDR2 SYGVKD. The germline V and J ends were trimmed by 0 bases and 0 bases, with 5 bases remaining between them. The CDR3 is made up of 14 amino acids.

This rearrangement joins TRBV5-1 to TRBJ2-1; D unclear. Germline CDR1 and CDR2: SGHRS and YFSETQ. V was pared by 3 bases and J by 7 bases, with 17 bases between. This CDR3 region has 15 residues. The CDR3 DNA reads TGCGCCAGCAGCTCCCCCCTGGATAGCCGGAATGAGCAGTTCTTC. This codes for CASSSPLDSRNEQFF.

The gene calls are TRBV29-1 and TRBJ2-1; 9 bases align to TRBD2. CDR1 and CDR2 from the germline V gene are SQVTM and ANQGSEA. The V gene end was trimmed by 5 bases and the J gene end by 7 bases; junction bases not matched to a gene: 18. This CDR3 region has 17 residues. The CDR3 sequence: CSVQGGRAGVLSNEQFF. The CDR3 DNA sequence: TGCAGCGTTCAAGGCGGGAGGGCCGGGGTGTTATCTAATGAGCAGTTCTTC.

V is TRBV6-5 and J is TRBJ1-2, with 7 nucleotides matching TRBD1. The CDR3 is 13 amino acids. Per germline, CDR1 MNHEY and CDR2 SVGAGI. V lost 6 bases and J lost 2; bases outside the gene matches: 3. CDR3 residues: CASRQGQNYGYTF. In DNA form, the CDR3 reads TGTGCCAGCAGGCAGGGACAGAACTATGGCTACACCTTC.

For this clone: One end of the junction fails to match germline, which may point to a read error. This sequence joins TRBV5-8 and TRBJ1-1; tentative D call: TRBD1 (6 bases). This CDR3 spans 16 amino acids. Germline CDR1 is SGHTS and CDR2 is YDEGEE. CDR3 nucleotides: TGTGCCAGCACCTTGAGCGTACGGGACAAGAACACTGAAGCTTTCTTT. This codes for CASTLSVRDKNTEAFF.

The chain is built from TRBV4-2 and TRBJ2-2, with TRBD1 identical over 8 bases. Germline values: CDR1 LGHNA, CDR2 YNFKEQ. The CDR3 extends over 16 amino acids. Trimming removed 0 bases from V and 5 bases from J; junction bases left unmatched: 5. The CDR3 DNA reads TGTGCCAGCAGCCAAGAAACAGGGGGGCGAACCGGGGAGCTGTTTTTT. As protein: CASSQETGGRTGELFF.

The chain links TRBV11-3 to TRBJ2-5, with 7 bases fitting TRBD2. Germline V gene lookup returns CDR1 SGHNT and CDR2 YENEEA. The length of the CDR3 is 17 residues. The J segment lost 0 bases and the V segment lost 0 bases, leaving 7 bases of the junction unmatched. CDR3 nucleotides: TGTGCCAGCAGCTTAGATGGGGGGGAAGGGTACCAAGAGACCCAGTACTTC. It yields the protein CASSLDGGEGYQETQYF.

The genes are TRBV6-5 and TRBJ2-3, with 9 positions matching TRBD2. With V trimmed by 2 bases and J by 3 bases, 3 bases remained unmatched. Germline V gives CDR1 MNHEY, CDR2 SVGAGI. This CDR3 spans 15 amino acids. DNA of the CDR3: TGTGCCAGCAGTTACCGCGGGAGGGAAACAGATACGCAGTATTTT. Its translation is CASSYRGRETDTQYF.

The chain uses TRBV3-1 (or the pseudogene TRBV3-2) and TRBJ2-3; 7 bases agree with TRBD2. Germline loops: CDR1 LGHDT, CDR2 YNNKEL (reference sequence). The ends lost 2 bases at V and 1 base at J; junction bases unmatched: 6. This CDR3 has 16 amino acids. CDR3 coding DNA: TGTGCCAGCAGCCAACGACTAGCCCTTGGCACAGATACGCAGTATTTT. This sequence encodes CASSQRLALGTDTQYF.

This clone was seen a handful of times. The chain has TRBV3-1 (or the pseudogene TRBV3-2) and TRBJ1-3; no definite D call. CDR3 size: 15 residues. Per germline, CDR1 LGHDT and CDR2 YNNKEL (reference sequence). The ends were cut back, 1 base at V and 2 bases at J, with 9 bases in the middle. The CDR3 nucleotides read TGTGCCAGCAGCCAAGTATCTGGGCCTGGAAACACCATATATTTT. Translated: CASSQVSGPGNTIYF.

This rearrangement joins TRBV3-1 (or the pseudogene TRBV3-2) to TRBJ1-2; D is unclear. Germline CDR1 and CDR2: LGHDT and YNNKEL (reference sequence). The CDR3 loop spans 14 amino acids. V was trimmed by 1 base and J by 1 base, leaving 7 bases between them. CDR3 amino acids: CASSQAPGNYGYTF. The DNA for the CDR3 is TGTGCCAGCAGCCAAGCGCCGGGTAACTATGGCTACACCTTC.

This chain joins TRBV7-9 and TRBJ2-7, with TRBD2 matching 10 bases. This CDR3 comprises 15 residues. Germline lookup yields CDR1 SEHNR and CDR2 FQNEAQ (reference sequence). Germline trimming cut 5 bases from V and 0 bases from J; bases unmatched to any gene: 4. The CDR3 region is CASSQAGGPSYEQYF. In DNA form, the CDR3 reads TGTGCCAGCAGCCAAGCGGGAGGGCCCTCCTACGAGCAGTACTTC.

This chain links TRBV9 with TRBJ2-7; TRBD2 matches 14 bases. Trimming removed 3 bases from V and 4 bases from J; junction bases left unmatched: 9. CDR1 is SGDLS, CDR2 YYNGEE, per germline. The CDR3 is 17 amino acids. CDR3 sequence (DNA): TGTGCCAGCAGCGAATCCGGGACTAGCGGGAGAGTATACGAGCAGTACTTC. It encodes CASSESGTSGRVYEQYF. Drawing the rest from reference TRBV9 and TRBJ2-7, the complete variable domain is DSGVTQTPKHLITATGQRVTLRCSPRSGDLSVYWYQQSLDQGLQFLIQYYNGEERAKGNILERFSAQQFPDLHSELNLSSLELGDSALYFCASSESGTSGRVYEQYFGPGTRLTVT.

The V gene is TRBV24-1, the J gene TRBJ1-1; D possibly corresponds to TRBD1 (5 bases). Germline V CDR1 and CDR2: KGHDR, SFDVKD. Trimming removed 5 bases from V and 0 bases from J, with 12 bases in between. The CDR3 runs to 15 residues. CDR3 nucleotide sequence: TGTGCCACCAGTGCGAACGGGGGGGTGAACACTGAAGCTTTCTTT. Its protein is CATSANGGVNTEAFF.

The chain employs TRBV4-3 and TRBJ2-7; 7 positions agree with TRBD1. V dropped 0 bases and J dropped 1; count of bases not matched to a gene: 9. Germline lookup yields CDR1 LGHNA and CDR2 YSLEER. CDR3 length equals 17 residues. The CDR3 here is CASSQELTGAESYEQYF. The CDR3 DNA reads TGCGCCAGCAGCCAAGAACTCACAGGGGCAGAATCCTACGAGCAGTACTTC.

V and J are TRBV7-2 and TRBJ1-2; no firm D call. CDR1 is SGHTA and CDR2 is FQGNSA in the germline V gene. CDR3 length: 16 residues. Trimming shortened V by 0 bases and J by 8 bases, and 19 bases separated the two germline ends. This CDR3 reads CASSLATAWPQVGYTF. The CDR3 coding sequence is TGTGCCAGCAGCTTAGCCACAGCATGGCCGCAGGTGGGCTACACCTTC.

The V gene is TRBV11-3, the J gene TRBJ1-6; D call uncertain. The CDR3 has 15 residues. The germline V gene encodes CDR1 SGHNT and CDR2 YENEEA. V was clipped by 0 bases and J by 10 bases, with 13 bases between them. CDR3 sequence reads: CASSLEGNSGSPLHF. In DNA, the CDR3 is TGTGCCAGCAGCTTAGAGGGGAATTCGGGATCACCCCTCCACTTT.

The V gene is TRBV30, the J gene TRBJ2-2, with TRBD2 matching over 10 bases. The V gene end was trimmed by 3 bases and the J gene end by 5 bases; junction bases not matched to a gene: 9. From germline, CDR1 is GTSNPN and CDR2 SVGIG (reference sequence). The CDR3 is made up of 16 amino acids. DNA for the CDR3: TGTGCCTGGAGGGCTAGCGGGAGAGGAGGGACCGGGGAGCTGTTTTTT. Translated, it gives CAWRASGRGGTGELFF.

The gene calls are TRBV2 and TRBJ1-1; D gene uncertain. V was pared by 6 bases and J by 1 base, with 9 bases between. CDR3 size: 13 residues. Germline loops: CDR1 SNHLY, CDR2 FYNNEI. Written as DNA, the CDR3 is TGTGCCAGCAGCTCACAGAGGAACACTGAAGCTTTCTTT. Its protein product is CASSSQRNTEAFF.

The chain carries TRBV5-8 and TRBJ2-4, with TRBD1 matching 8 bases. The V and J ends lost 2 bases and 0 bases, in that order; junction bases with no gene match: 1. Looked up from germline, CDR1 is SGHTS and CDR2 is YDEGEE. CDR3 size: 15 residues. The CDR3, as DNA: TGTGCCAGCAGCTTAGGACAGGGAGCCAAAAACATTCAGTACTTC. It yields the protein CASSLGQGAKNIQYF.

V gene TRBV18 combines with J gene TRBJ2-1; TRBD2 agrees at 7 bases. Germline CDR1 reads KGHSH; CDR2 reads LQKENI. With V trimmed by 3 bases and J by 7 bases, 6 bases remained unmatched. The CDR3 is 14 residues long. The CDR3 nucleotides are TGTGCCAGCTCACCGGCGGGGGAAGGAAATGAGCAGTTCTTC. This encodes CASSPAGEGNEQFF.

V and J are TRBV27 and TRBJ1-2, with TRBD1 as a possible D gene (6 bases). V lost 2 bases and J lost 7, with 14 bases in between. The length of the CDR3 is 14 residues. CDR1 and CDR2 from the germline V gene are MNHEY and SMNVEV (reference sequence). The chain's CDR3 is CASSLSSGAAGYTF. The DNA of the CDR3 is TGTGCCAGCAGTTTAAGCTCAGGGGCGGCTGGCTACACCTTC.

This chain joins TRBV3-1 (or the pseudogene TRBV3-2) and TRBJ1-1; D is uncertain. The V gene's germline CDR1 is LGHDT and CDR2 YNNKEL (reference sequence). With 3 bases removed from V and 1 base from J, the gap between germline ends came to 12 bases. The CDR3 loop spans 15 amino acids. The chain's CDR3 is CASSQAALGNTEAFF. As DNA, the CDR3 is TGTGCCAGCAGCCAGGCGGCCTTGGGGAACACTGAAGCTTTCTTT.

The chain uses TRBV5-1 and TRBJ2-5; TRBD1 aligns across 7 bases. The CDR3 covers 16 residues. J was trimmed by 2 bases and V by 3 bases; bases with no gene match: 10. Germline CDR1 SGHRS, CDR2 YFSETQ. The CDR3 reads CASSSKPPGQQETQYF. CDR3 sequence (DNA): TGCGCCAGCAGCTCCAAGCCCCCGGGACAGCAAGAGACCCAGTACTTC.

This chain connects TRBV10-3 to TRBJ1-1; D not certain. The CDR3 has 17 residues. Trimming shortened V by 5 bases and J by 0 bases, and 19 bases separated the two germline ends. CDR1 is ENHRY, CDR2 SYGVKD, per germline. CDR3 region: CAISPVGSPAVNTEAFF. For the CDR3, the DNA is TGTGCCATCAGTCCCGTGGGCAGCCCCGCCGTGAACACTGAAGCTTTCTTT.

The CDR3 loop is CASSLAAGSTDTQYF. CDR3 in DNA: TGCGCCAGCAGCTTGGCGGCGGGAAGTACAGATACGCAGTATTTT. The J gene is TRBJ2-3, the V gene TRBV5-1; TRBD2 might be the D (6 bases). The CDR3 covers 15 residues. V lost 0 bases, J lost 3 bases, and 11 bases lay in between. Germline CDR1 and CDR2: SGHRS and YFSETQ.

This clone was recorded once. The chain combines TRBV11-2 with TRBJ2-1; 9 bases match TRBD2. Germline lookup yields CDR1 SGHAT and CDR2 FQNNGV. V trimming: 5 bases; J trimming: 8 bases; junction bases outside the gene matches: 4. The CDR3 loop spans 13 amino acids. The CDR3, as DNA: TGTGCCAGCAGCCCCGGGACTAGCTATGAGCAGTTCTTC. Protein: CASSPGTSYEQFF.